This entry describes one TCR beta chain. The antigen remains undetermined. This CDR3 has 12 residues. The germline V gene encodes CDR1 SGHRS and CDR2 YFSETQ. V gave up 3 bases and J gave up 5 bases, with 8 bases separating them. Time point indicated: after dendritic cell vaccination, including at tumor progression/relapse. This entry is derived from a study of glioma-infiltrating T cells after dendritic cell vaccination. Across the whole study: Patients received autologous tumor lysate-pulsed dendritic cell vaccination between 2003 and 2012. Autologous tumor lysate was loaded overnight onto monocyte-derived dendritic cells grown 7 to 8 days with IL-4 and GM-CSF. The study's findings and limits: Estimated pretreatment TIL content predicted outcome after dendritic cell vaccination.

Clones were sequenced by immunoSEQ multiplex PCR, and TCRdb holds only the in-frame ones, with some missing. The table includes about 110,000 clones, around 87% detected once. The V and J genes are TRBV5-1 and TRBJ1-2; weak D call: TRBD1 (5 bases). The clonotype was recovered from a human donor with glioblastoma. Sequencing used blood, obtained after dendritic cell vaccination. The chain's CDR3 is CASSSDRYGYTF. The CDR3 nucleotides read TGCGCCAGCAGCTCCGACAGATATGGCTACACCTTC.